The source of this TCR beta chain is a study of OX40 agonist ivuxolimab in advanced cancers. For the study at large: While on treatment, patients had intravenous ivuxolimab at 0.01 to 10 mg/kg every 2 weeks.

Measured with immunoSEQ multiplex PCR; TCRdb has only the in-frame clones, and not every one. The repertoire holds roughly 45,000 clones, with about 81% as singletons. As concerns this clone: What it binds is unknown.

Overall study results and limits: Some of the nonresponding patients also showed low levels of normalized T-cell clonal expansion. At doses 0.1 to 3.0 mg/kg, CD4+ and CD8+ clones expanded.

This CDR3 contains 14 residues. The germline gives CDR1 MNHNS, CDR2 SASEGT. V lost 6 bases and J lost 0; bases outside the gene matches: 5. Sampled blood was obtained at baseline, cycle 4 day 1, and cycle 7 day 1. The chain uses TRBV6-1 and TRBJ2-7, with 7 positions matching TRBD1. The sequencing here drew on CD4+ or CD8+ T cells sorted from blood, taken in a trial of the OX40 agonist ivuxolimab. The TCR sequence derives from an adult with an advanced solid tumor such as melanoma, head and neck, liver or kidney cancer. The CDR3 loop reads CASSLGQSSYEQYF. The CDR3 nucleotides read TGTGCCAGCAGCTTGGGACAGAGCTCCTACGAGCAGTACTTC.